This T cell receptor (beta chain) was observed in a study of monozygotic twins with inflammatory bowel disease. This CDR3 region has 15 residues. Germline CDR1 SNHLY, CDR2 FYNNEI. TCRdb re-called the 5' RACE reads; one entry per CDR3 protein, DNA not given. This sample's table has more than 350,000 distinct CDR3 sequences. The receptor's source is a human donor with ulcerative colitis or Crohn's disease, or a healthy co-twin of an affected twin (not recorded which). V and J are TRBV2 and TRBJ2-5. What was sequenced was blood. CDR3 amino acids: CASSGQPIYQETQYF.